This T cell receptor beta chain was captured by sequencing in a study of tumor-infiltrating lymphocytes in primary liver carcinoma. Study background: The study included patients who were men and women aged 30 to 69 years. General study results and limits: For tumor-adjacent and tumor-blood pairs, overlap was less than that seen for tumor region pairs.

The researchers produced TCR beta cDNA from roughly 500 ng total RNA with a constant-region primer. Sequencing libraries for TCR beta derived from three nested multiplex PCR rounds that used slightly modified ARM-PCR. Each of the first two PCR rounds ran about 9 cycles with TRBV1-TRBV30 forward and C-beta reverse primers. TCRdb itself ran the multiplex PCR reads through MiXCR, one entry per CDR3 protein. The top ten clones hold 35% to 45% of a sample with around 37,000 distinct CDR3 sequences, roughly 73% of them seen once. Total RNA and DNA came together from around 20-30 mg of bulk tissue without cell sorting. None of the patients had received treatment, and all had chronic HBV infection. With regard to this clonotype: Its antigen is as yet unknown.

Looked up from germline, CDR1 is SNHLY and CDR2 is FYNNEI. Trimming removed 4 bases at V and 16 bases at J, with 14 bases between. The CDR3 is 11 residues long. Material for sequencing was tumor-adjacent normal liver tissue. The TCR originated in a man aged 35-49 years with primary liver carcinoma and hepatitis B virus infection. The chain carries TRBV2 and TRBJ2-1, with unresolved D. CDR3 DNA sequence: TGTGCCAGCAGTGTCAAGGATGGAAAATTCTTC. It is translated as CASSVKDGKFF.